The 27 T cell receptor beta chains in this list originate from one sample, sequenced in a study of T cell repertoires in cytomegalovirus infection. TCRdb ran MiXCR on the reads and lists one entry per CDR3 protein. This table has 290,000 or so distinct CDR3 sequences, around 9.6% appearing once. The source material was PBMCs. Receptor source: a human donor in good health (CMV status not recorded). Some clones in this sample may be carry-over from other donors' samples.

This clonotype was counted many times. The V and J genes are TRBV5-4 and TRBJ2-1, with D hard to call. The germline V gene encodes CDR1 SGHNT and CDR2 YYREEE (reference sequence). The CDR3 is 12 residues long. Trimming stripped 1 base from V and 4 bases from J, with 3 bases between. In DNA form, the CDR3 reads TGTGCCAGCAGCTTGTGGTACAATGAGCAGTTCTTC. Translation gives CASSLWYNEQFF.

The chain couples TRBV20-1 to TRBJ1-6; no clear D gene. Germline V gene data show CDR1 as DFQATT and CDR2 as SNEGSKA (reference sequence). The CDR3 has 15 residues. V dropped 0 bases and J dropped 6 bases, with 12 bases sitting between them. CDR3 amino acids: CSAREEGILNSPLHF. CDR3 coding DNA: TGCAGTGCTAGAGAAGAAGGCATCCTTAATTCACCCCTCCACTTT.

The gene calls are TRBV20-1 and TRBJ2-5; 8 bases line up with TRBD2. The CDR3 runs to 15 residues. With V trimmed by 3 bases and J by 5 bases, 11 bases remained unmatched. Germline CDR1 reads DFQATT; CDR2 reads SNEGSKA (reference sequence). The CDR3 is CSASPGTSSGETQYF. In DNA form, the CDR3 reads TGCAGTGCTAGTCCCGGGACTAGTTCGGGCGAGACCCAGTACTTC.

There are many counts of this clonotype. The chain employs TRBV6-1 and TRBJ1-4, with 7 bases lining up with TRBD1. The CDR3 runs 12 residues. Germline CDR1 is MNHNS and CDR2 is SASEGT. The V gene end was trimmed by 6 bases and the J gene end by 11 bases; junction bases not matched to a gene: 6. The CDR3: CASRTIRGKLFF. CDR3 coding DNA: TGTGCCAGCAGGACCATCAGGGGGAAACTGTTTTTT.

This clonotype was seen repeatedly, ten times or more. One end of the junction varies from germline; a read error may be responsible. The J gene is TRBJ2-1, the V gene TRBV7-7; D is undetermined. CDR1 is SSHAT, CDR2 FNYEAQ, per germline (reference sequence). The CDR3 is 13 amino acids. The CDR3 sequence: CASSLDHNNEQFF. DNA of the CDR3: TGTGCTAGCAGCTTAGACCACAACAATGAGCAGTTCTTC.

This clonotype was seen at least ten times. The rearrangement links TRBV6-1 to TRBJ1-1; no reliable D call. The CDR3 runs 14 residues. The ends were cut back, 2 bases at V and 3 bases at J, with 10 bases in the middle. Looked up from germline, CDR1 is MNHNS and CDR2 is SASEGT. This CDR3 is CASSEWDSYTEAFF. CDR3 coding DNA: TGTGCCAGCAGTGAATGGGATTCGTACACTGAAGCTTTCTTT.

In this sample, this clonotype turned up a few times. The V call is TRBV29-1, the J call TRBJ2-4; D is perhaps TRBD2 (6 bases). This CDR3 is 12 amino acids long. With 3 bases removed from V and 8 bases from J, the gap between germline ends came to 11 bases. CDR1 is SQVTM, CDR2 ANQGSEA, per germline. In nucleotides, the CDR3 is TGCAGCGTTGACTTGGGGGGTGACATTCAGTACTTC. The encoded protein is CSVDLGGDIQYF.

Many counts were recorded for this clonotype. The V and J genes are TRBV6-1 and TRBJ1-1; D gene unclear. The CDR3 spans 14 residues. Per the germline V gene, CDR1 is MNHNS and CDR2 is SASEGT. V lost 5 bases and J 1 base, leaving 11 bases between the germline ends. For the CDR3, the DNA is TGTGCCAGCAGTTTCCCGACGGGGAACACTGAAGCTTTCTTT. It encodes CASSFPTGNTEAFF.

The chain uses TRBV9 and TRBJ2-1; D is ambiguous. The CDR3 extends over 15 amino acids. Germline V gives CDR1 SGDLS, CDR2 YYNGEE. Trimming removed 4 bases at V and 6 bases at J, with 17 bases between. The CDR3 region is CASSRAGPLVNEQFF. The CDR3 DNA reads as TGTGCCAGCAGCCGAGCCGGGCCCCTCGTCAATGAGCAGTTCTTC.

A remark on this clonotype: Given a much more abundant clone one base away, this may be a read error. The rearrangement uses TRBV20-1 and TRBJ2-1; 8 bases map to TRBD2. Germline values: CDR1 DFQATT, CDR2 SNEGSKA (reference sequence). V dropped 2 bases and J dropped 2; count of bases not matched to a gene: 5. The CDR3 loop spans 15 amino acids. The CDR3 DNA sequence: TGCAGTGCTAGACCCCTAGCGGGCCCCTACAATGAGCAGTTCTTC. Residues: CSARPLAGPYNEQFF.

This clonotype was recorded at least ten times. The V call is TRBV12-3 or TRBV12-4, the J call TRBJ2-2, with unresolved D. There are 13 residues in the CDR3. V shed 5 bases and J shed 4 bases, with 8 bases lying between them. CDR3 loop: CASSPPTTGELFF. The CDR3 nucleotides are TGTGCCAGCAGTCCGCCCACCACCGGGGAGCTGTTTTTT.

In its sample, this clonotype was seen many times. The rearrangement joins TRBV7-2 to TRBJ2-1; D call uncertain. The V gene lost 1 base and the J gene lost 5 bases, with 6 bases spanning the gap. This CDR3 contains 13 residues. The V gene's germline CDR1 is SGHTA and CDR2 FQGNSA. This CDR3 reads CASSLGVNNEQFF. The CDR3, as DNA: TGTGCCAGCAGCTTAGGCGTCAACAATGAGCAGTTCTTC.

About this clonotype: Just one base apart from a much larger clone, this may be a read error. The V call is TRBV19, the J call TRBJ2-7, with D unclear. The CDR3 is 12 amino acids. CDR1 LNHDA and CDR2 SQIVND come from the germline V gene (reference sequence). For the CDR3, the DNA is TGTACCAGTAGTACCCGCTGTGCAGAGCAGTACGTC. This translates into CTSSTRCAEQYV.

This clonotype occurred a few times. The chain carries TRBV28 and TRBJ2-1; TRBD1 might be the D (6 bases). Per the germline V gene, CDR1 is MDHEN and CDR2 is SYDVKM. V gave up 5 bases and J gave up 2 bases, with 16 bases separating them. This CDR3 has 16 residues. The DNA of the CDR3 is TGTGCCAGCAGTCTTGGAGGACAGTGGACCTACAATGAGCAGTTCTTC. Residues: CASSLGGQWTYNEQFF.

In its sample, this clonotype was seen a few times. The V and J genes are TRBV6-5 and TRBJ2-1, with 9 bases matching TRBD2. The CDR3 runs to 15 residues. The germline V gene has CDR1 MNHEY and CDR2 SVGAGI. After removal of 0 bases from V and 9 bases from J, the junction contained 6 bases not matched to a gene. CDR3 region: CASSYSNLAGREQFF. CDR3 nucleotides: TGTGCCAGCAGTTACTCGAACCTAGCGGGGCGTGAGCAGTTCTTC.

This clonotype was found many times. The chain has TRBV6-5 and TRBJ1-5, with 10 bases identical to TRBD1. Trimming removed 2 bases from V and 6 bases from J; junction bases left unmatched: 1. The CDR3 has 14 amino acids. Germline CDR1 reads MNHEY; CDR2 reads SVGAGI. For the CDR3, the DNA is TGTGCCAGCAGTTACGGACAGGGGGTTCAGCCCCAGCATTTT. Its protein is CASSYGQGVQPQHF.

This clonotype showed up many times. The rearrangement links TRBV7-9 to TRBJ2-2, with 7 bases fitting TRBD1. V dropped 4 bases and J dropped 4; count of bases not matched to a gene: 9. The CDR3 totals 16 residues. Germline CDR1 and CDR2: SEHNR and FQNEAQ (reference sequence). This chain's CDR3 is CASSSATGDGTGELFF. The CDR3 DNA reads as TGTGCCAGCAGCTCCGCTACAGGGGACGGCACCGGGGAGCTGTTTTTT.

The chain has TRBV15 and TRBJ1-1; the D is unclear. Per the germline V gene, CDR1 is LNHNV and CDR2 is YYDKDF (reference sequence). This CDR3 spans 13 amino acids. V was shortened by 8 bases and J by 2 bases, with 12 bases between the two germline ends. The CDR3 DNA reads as TGTGCCACCGTTGTGGGGTACAACACTGAAGCTTTCTTT. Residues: CATVVGYNTEAFF. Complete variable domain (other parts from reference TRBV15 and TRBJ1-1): DAMVIQNPRYQVTQFGKPVTLSCSQTLNHNVMYWYQQKSSQAPKLLFHYYDKDFNNEADTPDNFQSRRPNTSFCFLDIRSPGLGDTAMYLCATVVGYNTEAFFGQGTRLTVV.

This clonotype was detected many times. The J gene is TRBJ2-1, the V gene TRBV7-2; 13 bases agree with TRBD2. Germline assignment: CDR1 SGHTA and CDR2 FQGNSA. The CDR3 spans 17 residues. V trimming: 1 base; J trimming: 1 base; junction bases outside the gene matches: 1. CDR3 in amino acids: CASSLELAGGSYNEQFF. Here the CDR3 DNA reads TGTGCCAGCAGCTTAGAACTAGCGGGGGGGTCCTACAATGAGCAGTTCTTC.

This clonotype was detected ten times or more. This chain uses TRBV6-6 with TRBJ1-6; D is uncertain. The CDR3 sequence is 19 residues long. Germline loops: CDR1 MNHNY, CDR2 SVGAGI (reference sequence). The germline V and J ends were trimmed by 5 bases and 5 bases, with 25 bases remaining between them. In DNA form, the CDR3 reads TGTGCCAGCAGTAGTACGGTGGGAAACCTACTGAGGGATAATTCACCCCTCCACTTT. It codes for CASSSTVGNLLRDNSPLHF.

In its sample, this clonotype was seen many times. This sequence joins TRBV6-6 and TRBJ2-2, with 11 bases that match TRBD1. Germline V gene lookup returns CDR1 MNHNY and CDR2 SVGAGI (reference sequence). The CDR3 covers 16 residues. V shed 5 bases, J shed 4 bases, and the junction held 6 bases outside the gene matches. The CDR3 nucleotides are TGTGCCAGCAGTGTAACTGGGACAGGGGGCACCGGGGAGCTGTTTTTT. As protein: CASSVTGTGGTGELFF.

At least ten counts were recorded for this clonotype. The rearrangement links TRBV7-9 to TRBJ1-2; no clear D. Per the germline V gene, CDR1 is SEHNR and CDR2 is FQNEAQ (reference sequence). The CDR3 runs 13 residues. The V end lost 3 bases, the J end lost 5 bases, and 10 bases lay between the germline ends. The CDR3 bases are TGTGCCAGCAGCTTGGATACGGAGTATGGCTACACCTTC. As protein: CASSLDTEYGYTF.

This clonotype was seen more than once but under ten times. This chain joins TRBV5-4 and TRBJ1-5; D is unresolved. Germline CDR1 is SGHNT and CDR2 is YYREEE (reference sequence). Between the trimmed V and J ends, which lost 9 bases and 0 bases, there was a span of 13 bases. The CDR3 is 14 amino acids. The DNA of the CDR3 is TGTGCCACCACGGACCGCGATAGCAATCAGCCCCAGCATTTT. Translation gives CATTDRDSNQPQHF.

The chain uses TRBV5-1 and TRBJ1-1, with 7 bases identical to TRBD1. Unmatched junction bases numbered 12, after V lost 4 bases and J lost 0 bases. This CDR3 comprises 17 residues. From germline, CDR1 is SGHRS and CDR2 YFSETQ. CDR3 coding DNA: TGCGCCAGCAGCCCCGAGGGACAGTCGCCGTTGAACACTGAAGCTTTCTTT. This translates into CASSPEGQSPLNTEAFF.

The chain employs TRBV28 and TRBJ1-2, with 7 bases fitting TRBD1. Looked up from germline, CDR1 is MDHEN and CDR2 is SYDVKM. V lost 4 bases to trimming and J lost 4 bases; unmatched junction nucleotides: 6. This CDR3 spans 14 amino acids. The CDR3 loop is CASSSSDRTYGYTF. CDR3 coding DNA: TGTGCCAGCAGTTCCTCGGACAGGACCTATGGCTACACCTTC.

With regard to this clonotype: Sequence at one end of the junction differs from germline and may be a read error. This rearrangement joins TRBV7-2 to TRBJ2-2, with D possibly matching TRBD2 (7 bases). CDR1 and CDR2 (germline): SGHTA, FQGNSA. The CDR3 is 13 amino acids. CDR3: CASKGGNTGEPSF. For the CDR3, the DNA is TGTGCCAGCAAGGGGGGGAACACCGGGGAGCCGTCTTTT.

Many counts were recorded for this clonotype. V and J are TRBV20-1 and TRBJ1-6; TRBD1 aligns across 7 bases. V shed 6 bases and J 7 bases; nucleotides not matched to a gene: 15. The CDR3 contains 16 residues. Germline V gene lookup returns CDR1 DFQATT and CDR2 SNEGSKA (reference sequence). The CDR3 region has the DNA TGCAGTGCCAGGACCGGGACCGTGGACAGGAATTCACCCCTCCACTTT. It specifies CSARTGTVDRNSPLHF.